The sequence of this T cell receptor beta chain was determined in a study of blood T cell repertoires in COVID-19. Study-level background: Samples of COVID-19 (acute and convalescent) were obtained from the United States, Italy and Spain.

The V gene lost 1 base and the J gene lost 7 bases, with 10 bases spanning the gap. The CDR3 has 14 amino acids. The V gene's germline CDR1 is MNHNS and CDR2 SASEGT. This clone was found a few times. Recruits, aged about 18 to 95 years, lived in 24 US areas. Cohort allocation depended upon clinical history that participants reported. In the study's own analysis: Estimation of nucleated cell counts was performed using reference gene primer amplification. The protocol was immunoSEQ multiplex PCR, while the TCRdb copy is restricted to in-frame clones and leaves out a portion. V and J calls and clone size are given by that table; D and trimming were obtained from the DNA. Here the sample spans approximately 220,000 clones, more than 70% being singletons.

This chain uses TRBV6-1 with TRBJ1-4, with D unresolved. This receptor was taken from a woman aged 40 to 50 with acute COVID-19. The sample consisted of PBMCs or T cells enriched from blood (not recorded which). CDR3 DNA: TGTGCCAGCAGTGAAGTTTTGCGGATTGAAAAACTGTTTTTT. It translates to CASSEVLRIEKLFF.